Below, 16 T cell receptor beta chains from the same sample are listed, as sequenced in a study of cytomegalovirus exposure and HLA in healthy donors. PCR used 60 Vbeta primers and 13 Jbeta primers. Sequenced by immunoSEQ multiplex PCR; TCRdb stores in-frame clones only, minus some. This table holds 150,000 to 200,000 clones, about four fifths found once. Sequences were obtained from PBMCs. The receptors come from a man aged 18 to 29 in good health and CMV-seronegative.

The V and J genes are TRBV5-8 and TRBJ1-4; D is ambiguous. The CDR3 is 15 amino acids. V was pared by 2 bases and J by 5 bases, with 13 bases between. Per germline, CDR1 SGHTS and CDR2 YDEGEE. CDR3 bases: TGTGCCAGCAGCTTCGGCACAGCTTCCAATGAAAAACTGTTTTTT. This gives the protein CASSFGTASNEKLFF.

The V call is TRBV30, the J call TRBJ1-2, with D possibly matching TRBD1 (5 bases). CDR3 length: 12 residues. The ends were cut back, 5 bases at V and 4 bases at J, with 11 bases in the middle. CDR1 is GTSNPN, CDR2 SVGIG, per germline (reference sequence). Written as DNA, the CDR3 is TGTGCCTGGGGGCGGACAAGCTATGGCTACACCTTC. Its translation is CAWGRTSYGYTF.

The chain is built from TRBV6-1 and TRBJ1-2; weak D call: TRBD1 (5 bases). Germline V gene data show CDR1 as MNHNS and CDR2 as SASEGT. Trimming removed 3 bases from V and 4 bases from J, with 9 bases in between. This CDR3 region has 13 residues. The CDR3 is CASSEGPSYGYTF. The CDR3 bases are TGTGCCAGCAGTGAGGGGCCCTCCTATGGCTACACCTTC.

The chain joins TRBV2 to TRBJ1-1, with a tentative D call TRBD1 (6 bases). Trimming took 6 bases from V and 4 from J, leaving 15 bases between them. The CDR3 runs to 14 residues. Germline CDR1 is SNHLY and CDR2 is FYNNEI. The CDR3 DNA sequence: TGTGCCAGCAGCTACCAGGGGAAGGGCACTGAAGCTTTCTTT. Translated, it gives CASSYQGKGTEAFF.

CDR3 nucleotide sequence: TGTGCCAGCAGTTACGGGACAGGGGGGTCACCCCTCCACTTT. Its protein is CASSYGTGGSPLHF. The V and J genes are TRBV27 and TRBJ1-6; 11 bases match TRBD1. The CDR3 consists of 14 residues. V lost 4 bases, J lost 10 bases, and 3 bases stayed unmatched. Germline V CDR1 and CDR2: MNHEY, SMNVEV (reference sequence).

The chain joins TRBV11-3 to TRBJ2-5; 10 bases are a match to TRBD1. Trimming took 5 bases from V and 1 from J; bases not matched to a gene: 10. This CDR3 is 17 amino acids long. Looked up from germline, CDR1 is SGHNT and CDR2 is YENEEA. The CDR3 is CASSLGGTGAAQETQYF. The CDR3 DNA sequence: TGTGCCAGCAGCCTCGGCGGGACAGGGGCGGCCCAAGAGACCCAGTACTTC.

The rearrangement joins TRBV4-1 to TRBJ2-3, with a weak D call TRBD1 (6 bases). CDR3 size: 16 residues. Germline V gives CDR1 MGHRA, CDR2 YSYEKL. V was trimmed by 0 bases and J by 2 bases, leaving 12 bases between them. The CDR3 nucleotides are TGCGCCAGCAGCCAAGATCAGGGGCCTACCACAGATACGCAGTATTTT. Amino acid sequence: CASSQDQGPTTDTQYF.

This clone occurred once. The V gene is TRBV27, the J gene TRBJ2-5; 11 bases align to TRBD2. Germline V lookup: CDR1 MNHEY, CDR2 SMNVEV (reference sequence). This CDR3 is 14 amino acids long. The V gene end was trimmed by 6 bases and the J gene end by 4 bases; junction bases not matched to a gene: 4. The CDR3 nucleotides read TGTGCCAGCAGGTTAGCGGGAGGGCCAGAGACCCAGTACTTC. Amino acids: CASRLAGGPETQYF.

The gene calls are TRBV4-1 and TRBJ2-1; 8 bases line up with TRBD1. The J segment lost 3 bases and the V segment lost 1 base, leaving 5 bases of the junction unmatched. CDR3 size: 16 residues. Germline values: CDR1 MGHRA, CDR2 YSYEKL. The CDR3 DNA reads TGCGCCAGCAGCCAAGGAACAGGGGGGTTCTACAATGAGCAGTTCTTC. Amino acids: CASSQGTGGFYNEQFF.

This clone has just one count. The rearrangement uses TRBV7-6 and TRBJ2-2; possibly TRBD1 for D (5 bases). Germline CDR1 reads SGHVS; CDR2 reads FNYEAQ. CDR3 length: 14 amino acids. Trimming took 4 bases from V and 4 from J, leaving 10 bases between them. The CDR3 sequence is CASSSAQVTGELFF. CDR3 bases: TGTGCCAGCAGCTCGGCACAGGTCACCGGGGAGCTGTTTTTT. The whole variable domain, remainder taken from reference TRBV7-6 and TRBJ2-2, is GAGVSQSPRYKVTKRGQDVALRCDPISGHVSLYWYRQALGQGPEFLTYFNYEAQQDKSGLPNDRFSAERPEGSISTLTIQRTEQRDSAMYRCASSSAQVTGELFFGEGSRLTVL.

This chain connects TRBV7-9 to TRBJ1-3; D gene ambiguous. Deletions cut 5 bases from V and 2 bases from J, with 7 bases between. Germline values: CDR1 SEHNR, CDR2 FQNEAQ (reference sequence). The CDR3 is made up of 13 amino acids. CDR3 amino acids: CASSLPPGNTIYF. The CDR3 DNA reads TGTGCCAGCAGCCTCCCTCCTGGAAACACCATATATTTT.

The chain employs TRBV11-2 and TRBJ2-2; the match to TRBD2 covers 7 bases. The CDR3 loop spans 15 amino acids. With V trimmed by 8 bases and J by 5 bases, 11 bases remained unmatched. CDR1 is SGHAT, CDR2 FQNNGV, per germline. The CDR3 region has the DNA TGTGCCAGCGGGGGTGCGGGAGTGGGGACCGGGGAGCTGTTTTTT. This codes for CASGGAGVGTGELFF.

The CDR3 DNA is TGTGCCAGCAGCTTAAGTGGGACAGGGATTCTCTACGAGCAGTACTTC. Amino acid sequence: CASSLSGTGILYEQYF. This rearrangement joins TRBV7-2 to TRBJ2-7; 9 nucleotides align to TRBD1. After removal of 2 bases from V and 3 bases from J, the junction contained 8 bases not matched to a gene. The CDR3 loop spans 16 amino acids. Germline V CDR1 and CDR2: SGHTA, FQGNSA.

The chain couples TRBV15 to TRBJ2-7, with D tentatively TRBD2 (5 bases). This CDR3 spans 14 amino acids. Germline V lookup: CDR1 LNHNV, CDR2 YYDKDF (reference sequence). Trimming removed 8 bases from V and 5 bases from J, with 19 bases in between. The CDR3 is CATRGGKSINEQYF. The DNA for the CDR3 is TGTGCCACCCGGGGTGGGAAAAGTATAAACGAGCAGTACTTC.

The gene calls are TRBV4-3 and TRBJ2-7; TRBD2 aligns across 7 bases. The CDR3 contains 16 residues. The ends lost 0 bases at V and 5 bases at J; junction bases unmatched: 10. From germline, CDR1 is LGHNA and CDR2 YSLEER. CDR3: CASSQDFRGLGDEQYF. The CDR3 bases are TGCGCCAGCAGCCAAGACTTCAGAGGACTAGGAGACGAGCAGTACTTC.

V gene TRBV18 combines with J gene TRBJ2-3; 7 nucleotides align to TRBD2. Germline V lookup: CDR1 KGHSH, CDR2 LQKENI. V gave up 2 bases and J gave up 6 bases; unmatched junction bases: 8. The CDR3 covers 15 residues. The CDR3 loop reads CASSPGLAESDTQYF. CDR3 coding DNA: TGTGCCAGCTCACCAGGGCTAGCGGAGTCGGATACGCAGTATTTT.